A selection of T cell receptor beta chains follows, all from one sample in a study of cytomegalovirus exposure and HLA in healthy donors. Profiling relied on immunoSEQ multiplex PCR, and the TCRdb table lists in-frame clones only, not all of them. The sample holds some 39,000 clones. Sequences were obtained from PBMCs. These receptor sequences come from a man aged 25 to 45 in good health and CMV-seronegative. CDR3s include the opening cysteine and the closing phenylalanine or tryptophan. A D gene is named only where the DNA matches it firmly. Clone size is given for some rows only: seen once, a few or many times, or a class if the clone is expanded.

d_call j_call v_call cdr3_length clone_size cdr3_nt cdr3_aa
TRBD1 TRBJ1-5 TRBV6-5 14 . TGTGCCAGCAGCCGAGACAGGGAAGTTCAGCCCCAGCATTTT CASSRDREVQPQHF
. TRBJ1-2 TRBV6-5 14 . TGTGCCAGCTACGACATGAGGGAGAACTATGGCTACACCTTC CASYDMRENYGYTF
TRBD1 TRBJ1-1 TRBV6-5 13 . TGTGCCAGCAACACAGGGGGCTTAGGTGAAGCTTTCTTT CASNTGGLGEAFF
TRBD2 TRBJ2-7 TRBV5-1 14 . TGCGCCAGCAGCTTGAAGGCGGGAGCTTACGAGCAGTACTTC CASSLKAGAYEQYF
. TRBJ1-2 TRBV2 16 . TGTGCCAGCAGCGAGACCAGACAGGCCGGCCCCTATGGCTACACCTTC CASSETRQAGPYGYTF
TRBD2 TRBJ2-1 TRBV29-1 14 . TGCAGCGCAGACCCCGCGGGAGCCTACAATGAGCAGTTCTTC CSADPAGAYNEQFF
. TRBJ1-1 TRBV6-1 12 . TGTGCCAGCAGACAGATGAACACTGAAGCTTTCTTT CASRQMNTEAFF
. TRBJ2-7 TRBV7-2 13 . TGTGCCAGCAGTTCAAGGGGAACCTACGAGCAGTACTTC CASSSRGTYEQYF
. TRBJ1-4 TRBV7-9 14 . TGTGCCAGCAGCTCGATTATAGCTAATGAAAAACTGTTTTTT CASSSIIANEKLFF
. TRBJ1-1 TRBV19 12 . TGTGCCAGTAGTTTGGGGAGGTTAGAAGCTTTCTTT CASSLGRLEAFF
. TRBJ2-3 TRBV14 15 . TGTGCCAGCAGCCGACTTAGCGTAAAAGGGGATACGCAGTATTTT CASSRLSVKGDTQYF
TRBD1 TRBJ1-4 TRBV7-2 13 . TGTGCCAGCTCGGCAGGGGGTAATGAAAAACTGTTTTTT CASSAGGNEKLFF
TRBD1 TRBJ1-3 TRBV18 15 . TGTGCCAGCTCACCCGAGACAGGGAATGGAAACACCATATATTTT CASSPETGNGNTIYF
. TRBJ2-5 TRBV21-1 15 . TGTGCCACCAAAGGGGCCCAGGGCGGGGCGGGGACCCAGTACTTC CATKGAQGGAGTQYF
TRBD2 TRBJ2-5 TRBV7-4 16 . TGTGCCAGCAGCTGGGGGACTAGCGGGTATAGAGAGACCCAGTACTTC CASSWGTSGYRETQYF
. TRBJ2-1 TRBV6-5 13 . TGTGCCAGCAGTTACTCGGTGGGGGGTGAGCAGTTCTTC CASSYSVGGEQFF
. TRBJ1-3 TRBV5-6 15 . TGTGCCAGCAGCCCATATTTACAGGGAGCAAACACCATATATTTT CASSPYLQGANTIYF
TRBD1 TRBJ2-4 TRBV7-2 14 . TGTGCCAGCAGCCTTGGGACAGTGAAAAACATTCAGTACTTC CASSLGTVKNIQYF
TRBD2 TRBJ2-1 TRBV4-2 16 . TGTGCCAGCAGCCAAGATGGGACTAGCGCCTACAATGAGCAGTTCTTC CASSQDGTSAYNEQFF
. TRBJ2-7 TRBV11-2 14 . TGTGCCAGCAGCTTAGATCGGGGGTCCTACGAGCAGTACTTC CASSLDRGSYEQYF
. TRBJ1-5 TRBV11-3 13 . TGTGCCAGCAGCCCTCCGGGGTGGAAACCCCAGCATTTT CASSPPGWKPQHF
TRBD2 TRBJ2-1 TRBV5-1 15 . TGCGCCAGCAGCTTGGAGCCTAGCGGGGGGCATGAGCAGTTCTTC CASSLEPSGGHEQFF
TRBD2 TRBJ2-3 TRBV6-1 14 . TGTGCCAGCACGAGGCTAGCGGGAGGAGATACGCAGTATTTT CASTRLAGGDTQYF
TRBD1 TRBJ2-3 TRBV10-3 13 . TGTGCCATCGGACAGGGCCTGGTTTATACGCAGTATTTT CAIGQGLVYTQYF
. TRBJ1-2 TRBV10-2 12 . TGCGCCAGCAGGACTGACGCTTATGGCTACACCTTC CASRTDAYGYTF
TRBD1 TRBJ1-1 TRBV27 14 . TGTGCCAGTACCCCGACAGGGCGATTAACTGAAGCTTTCTTT CASTPTGRLTEAFF
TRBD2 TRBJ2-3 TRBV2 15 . TGTGCCAGCGTTTTAGGGACTAGCTGGTTGGATACGCAGTATTTT CASVLGTSWLDTQYF
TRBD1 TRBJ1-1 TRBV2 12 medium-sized TGTGCCAGCAGAGATGACAGGGAAAATGCTTTCTTT CASRDDRENAFF
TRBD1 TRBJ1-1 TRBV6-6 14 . TGTGCCAGCAGTTACAAGACAGGGCGGGCTGAAGCTTTCTTT CASSYKTGRAEAFF
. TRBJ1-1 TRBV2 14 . TGTGCCAGCAGGCCCCCGGGGGTGAACACTGAAGCTTTCTTT CASRPPGVNTEAFF
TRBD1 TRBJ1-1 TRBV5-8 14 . TGTGCCAGCAGCTTCAGGGGGCTGAACACTGAAGCTTTCTTT CASSFRGLNTEAFF
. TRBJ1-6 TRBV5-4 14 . TGTGCCAGCAGCTTGGAAGGGGGGGATTCACACCTCCACTTT CASSLEGGDSHLHF
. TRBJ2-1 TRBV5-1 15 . TGCGCCAGCAGCTTGGGAGGCGCCCACTTCAATGAGCAGTTCTTC CASSLGGAHFNEQFF
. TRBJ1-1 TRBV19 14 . TGTGCCAGTAGGCACGGGATCCCAAACACTGAAGCTTTCTTT CASRHGIPNTEAFF
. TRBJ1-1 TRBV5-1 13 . TGCGCCAGCAGCTTGGGACAAGACACTGAAGCTTTCTTT CASSLGQDTEAFF
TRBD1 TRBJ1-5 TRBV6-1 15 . TGTGCCAGCAGTGAATGGGGACAGGACAATCAGCCCCAGCATTTT CASSEWGQDNQPQHF
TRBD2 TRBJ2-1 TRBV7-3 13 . TGTGCCAGCAGCAGAGTCCTAGCGGGTGAGCAGTTCTTC CASSRVLAGEQFF
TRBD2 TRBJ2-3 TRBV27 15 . TGTGCCAGCTCGCGACTAGCGGGGATAGCAGATACGCAGTATTTT CASSRLAGIADTQYF
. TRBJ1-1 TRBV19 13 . TGTGCCAGTAGCAACCCGGGTTACACTGAAGCTTTCTTT CASSNPGYTEAFF
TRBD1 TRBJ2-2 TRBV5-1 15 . TGCGCCAGCAGCCTACGGGACAGGGGAACCGGGGAGCTGTTTTTT CASSLRDRGTGELFF
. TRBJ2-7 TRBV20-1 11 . TGCAGTGCTAATCTAGCCTACGAGCAGTACTTC CSANLAYEQYF
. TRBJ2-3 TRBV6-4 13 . TGTGCCAGCAGCCGGGACTCGAAGGATACGCAGTATTTT CASSRDSKDTQYF
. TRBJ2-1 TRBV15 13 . TGTGCCACCAGCAGAGAGAGGTCCAATGAGCAGTTCTTC CATSRERSNEQFF
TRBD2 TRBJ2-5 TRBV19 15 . TGTGCCAGTAGCCACGGGACTAGCGAGCAAGAGACCCAGTACTTC CASSHGTSEQETQYF
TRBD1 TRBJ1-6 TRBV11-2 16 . TGTGCCAGCAGCTTAGACTGGGACAGAGGGAATTCACCCCTCCACTTT CASSLDWDRGNSPLHF
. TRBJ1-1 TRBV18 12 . TGTGCCAGCTCAAGACAGAACACTGAAGCTTTCTTT CASSRQNTEAFF
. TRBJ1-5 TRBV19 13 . TGTGCCATCTCTCTCAGGGTTAATCAGCCCCAGCATTTT CAISLRVNQPQHF
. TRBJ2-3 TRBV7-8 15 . TGTGCCAGCAGCTTAGCGCAGGGGAGCACAGATACGCAGTATTTT CASSLAQGSTDTQYF
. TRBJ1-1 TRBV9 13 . TGTGCCAGCAGCGTTACACCGAACACTGAAGCTTTCTTT CASSVTPNTEAFF
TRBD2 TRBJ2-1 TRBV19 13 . TGTGCCAGTAATGGCGGGAGGCCCCATGAGCAGTTCTTC CASNGGRPHEQFF
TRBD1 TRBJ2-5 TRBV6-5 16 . TGTGCCAGCAGTTACTCGTTTTTAGGGGGCGAGGAGACCCAGTACTTC CASSYSFLGGEETQYF
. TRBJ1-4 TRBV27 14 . TGTGCCAGCAGTCCCTGGGGGGGTGGTGAAAAACTGTTTTTT CASSPWGGGEKLFF
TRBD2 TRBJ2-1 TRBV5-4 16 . TGTGCCAGCAGCTCCGGGACTAGCGAGACCTACAATGAGCAGTTCTTC CASSSGTSETYNEQFF
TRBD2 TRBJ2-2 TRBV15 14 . TGTGCCACCAGGCGGGGGGGGAACACCGGGGAGCTGTTTTTT CATRRGGNTGELFF
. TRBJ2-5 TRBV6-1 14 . TGTGCCAGCAGTGCGATCAGGGGCCAAGAGACCCAGTACTTC CASSAIRGQETQYF
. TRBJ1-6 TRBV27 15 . TGTGCCAGCAGCCGACAGGAGGATTATAATTCACCCCTCCACTTT CASSRQEDYNSPLHF
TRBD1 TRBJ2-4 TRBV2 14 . TGTGCCAGCAGGATCGGGACAGGGGGAAACATTCAGTACTTC CASRIGTGGNIQYF
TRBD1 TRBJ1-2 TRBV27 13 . TGTGCCAGCAGCCGGGACAGGAGGTATGGCTACACCTTC CASSRDRRYGYTF
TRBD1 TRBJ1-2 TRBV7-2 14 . TGTGCCAGCACCGGACAGGGATCTAACTATGGCTACACCTTC CASTGQGSNYGYTF
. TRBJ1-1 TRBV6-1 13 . TGTGCCAGCACCGAACAGGTTTTGGCTGAAGCTTTCTTT CASTEQVLAEAFF